This T cell receptor (beta chain) was captured in a study of Tregs in tolerant kidney transplant recipients (dated by TCRdb to about 2019). Regarding the research as a whole: Related donors were used in the transplants with nonmyeloablative bone marrow transplantation, and mixed chimerism was transient in the human trials. Before combined kidney and bone marrow transplantation, this study identified donor-specific regulatory T cells using TCRbeta sequencing and then followed those same cells after transplant. What the research found in general, with its limitations: The study was constrained by small patient numbers, and validation of the findings is required in larger populations and under other immunosuppression protocols. Expanding Tregs with activated donor B cells appeared to identify the most biologically relevant and donor-specific TCRbeta repertoire. In tolerant patients, donor-specific Tregs expanded more than Tregs overall, which suggests antigen-driven rather than nonspecific expansion. Although technical replication error seemed to be minimal, the question of biological reproducibility was not addressed directly. For some patients the PCR primers changed over time, which made it impossible to compare the samples from those patients at the nucleotide level.

For TCRbeta CDR3 sequencing, genomic DNA was extracted from sorted cells using the QIAGEN DNeasy Blood and Tissue Kit. Through immunoSEQ, high-throughput TCRbeta CDR3 sequencing was done commercially, including PCR amplification with internal controls and bias correction. The published analysis was carried out like this. A unique productive TCRbeta sequence was defined by the CDR3 nucleotide sequence when primers matched, and otherwise by the CDR3 amino acid sequence together with the Vbeta and Jbeta genes. As a correction for sorting error, sequences shared between sorted populations at a frequency ratio of 2:1 or less were discarded, and the remaining shared sequences were assigned to the higher population. Sequences were defined as donor-reactive when expanded at least 5-fold in CFSE-low cells versus unstimulated cells and present at a frequency of at least 0.01% in CFSE-low cells. Repertoire divergence was quantified by Jensen-Shannon divergence calculated from the top 100 TCRbeta sequences ranked by frequency. When a sample had multiple sequencing runs, each run was corrected for sorting error separately and the runs were then pooled. TCRdb provides this immuneACCESS table in a form limited to in-frame rearrangements. Some clones are lacking; in checked studies, under half of them reflect an unresolved V gene, and why the rest are absent is not known. That table supplies the V and J calls and clone size; D and trimming were determined from the DNA. The sample table gives about 48,000 clones. The ten largest account for around 0.8% of the sample.

To note about this clone: Its binding antigen is unknown. The CDR3 extends 3 residues past the end of the read, so its final part is completed from the germline J gene.

What the time point label conveys for this sample: blood sample drawn before combined kidney and bone marrow transplant. Unstimulated Tregs (CD4+CD25+CD127-), CD4+ non-Tregs (CD4+CD25-), CD4 and CD8 cells were FACS-sorted from thawed PBMCs. The patients were several recipients of combined kidney and bone marrow transplants from the ITN036ST trial, and samples were available only from these trial subjects. Healthy control blood was separated into PBMCs by Ficoll density gradient and cryopreserved, and patient PBMCs were collected both before and after transplant. From a lookup of the germline V gene (reference sequence), CDR1 and CDR2 are SEHNR and FQNEAQ. The CDR3, cysteine through phenylalanine, is 15 amino acids long. The DNA shown is the part of the CDR3 that was read: 36 bases, in frame from base 1. After removal of 3 bases from V and 8 bases from J, the junction retains 7 bases not matched to a gene.

Material: CD4+ T cells from blood, obtained before the transplant. In this chain, TRBV7-9 is recombined with TRBJ2-1, and TRBD2 matches 10 of the central bases. This receptor was obtained from a human donor who received a combined kidney and bone marrow transplant. The CDR3 region reads CASSFGSGRADEQFF. The DNA read from the CDR3 is TGTGCCAGCAGCTTCGGCAGCGGGAGGGCCGATGAG.